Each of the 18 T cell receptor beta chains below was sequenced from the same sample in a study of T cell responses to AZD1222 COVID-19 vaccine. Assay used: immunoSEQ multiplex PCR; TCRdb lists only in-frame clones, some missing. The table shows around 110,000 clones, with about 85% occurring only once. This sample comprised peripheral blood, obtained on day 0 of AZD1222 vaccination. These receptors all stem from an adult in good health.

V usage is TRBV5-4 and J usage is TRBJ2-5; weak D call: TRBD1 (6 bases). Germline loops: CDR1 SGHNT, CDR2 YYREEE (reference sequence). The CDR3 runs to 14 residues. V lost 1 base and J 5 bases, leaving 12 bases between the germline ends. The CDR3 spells CASSLTGKEETQYF. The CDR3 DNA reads TGTGCCAGCAGCTTGACAGGGAAGGAGGAGACCCAGTACTTC.

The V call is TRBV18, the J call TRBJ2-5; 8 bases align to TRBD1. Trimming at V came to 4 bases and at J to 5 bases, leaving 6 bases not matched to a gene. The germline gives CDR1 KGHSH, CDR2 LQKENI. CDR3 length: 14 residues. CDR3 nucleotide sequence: TGTGCCAGCTCACTGACAGGGGCGGGGGAGACCCAGTACTTC. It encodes CASSLTGAGETQYF.

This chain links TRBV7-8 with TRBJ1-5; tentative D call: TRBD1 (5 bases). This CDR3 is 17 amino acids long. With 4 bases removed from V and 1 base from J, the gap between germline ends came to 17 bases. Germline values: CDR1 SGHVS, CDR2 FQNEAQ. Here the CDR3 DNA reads TGTGCCAGCAGCTCCAGGGCCTCCGGCATAAGCAATCAGCCCCAGCATTTT. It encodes CASSSRASGISNQPQHF.

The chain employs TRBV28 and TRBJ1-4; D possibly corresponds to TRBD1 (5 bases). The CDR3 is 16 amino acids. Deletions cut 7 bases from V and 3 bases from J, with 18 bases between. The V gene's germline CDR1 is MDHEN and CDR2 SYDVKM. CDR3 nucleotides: TGTGCCAGCAACTATGGGGACCGGGTTTCTAATGAAAAACTGTTTTTT. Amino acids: CASNYGDRVSNEKLFF.

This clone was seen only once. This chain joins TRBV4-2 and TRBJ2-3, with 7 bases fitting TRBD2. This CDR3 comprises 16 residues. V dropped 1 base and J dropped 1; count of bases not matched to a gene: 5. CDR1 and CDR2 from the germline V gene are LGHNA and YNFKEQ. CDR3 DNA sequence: TGTGCCAGCAGCCAAGGAGCGGGGACGGGCACAGATACGCAGTATTTT. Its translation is CASSQGAGTGTDTQYF.

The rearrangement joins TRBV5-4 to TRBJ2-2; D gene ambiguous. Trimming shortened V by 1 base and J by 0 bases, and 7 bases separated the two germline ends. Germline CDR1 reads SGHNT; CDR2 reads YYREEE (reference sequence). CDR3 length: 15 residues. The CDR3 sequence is CASSLMGTNTGELFF. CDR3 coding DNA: TGTGCCAGCAGCTTGATGGGAACGAACACCGGGGAGCTGTTTTTT. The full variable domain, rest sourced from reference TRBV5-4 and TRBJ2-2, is ETGVTQSPTHLIKTRGQQVTLRCSSQSGHNTVSWYQQALGQGPQFIFQYYREEENGRGNFPPRFSGLQFPNYSSELNVNALELDDSALYLCASSLMGTNTGELFFGEGSRLTVL.

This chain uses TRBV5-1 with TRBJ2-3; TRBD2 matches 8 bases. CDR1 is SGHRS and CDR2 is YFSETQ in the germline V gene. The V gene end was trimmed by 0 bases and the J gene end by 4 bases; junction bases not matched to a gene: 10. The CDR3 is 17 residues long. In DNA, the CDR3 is TGCGCCAGCAGCTTGGCCCTACTAGCGGCAGGGGCAGATACGCAGTATTTT. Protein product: CASSLALLAAGADTQYF.

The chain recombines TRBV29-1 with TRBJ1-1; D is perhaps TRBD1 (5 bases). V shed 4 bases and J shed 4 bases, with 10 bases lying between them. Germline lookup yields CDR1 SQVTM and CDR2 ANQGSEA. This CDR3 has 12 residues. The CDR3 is CSVGSRVTEAFF. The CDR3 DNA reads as TGCAGCGTTGGGTCCAGGGTCACTGAAGCTTTCTTT.

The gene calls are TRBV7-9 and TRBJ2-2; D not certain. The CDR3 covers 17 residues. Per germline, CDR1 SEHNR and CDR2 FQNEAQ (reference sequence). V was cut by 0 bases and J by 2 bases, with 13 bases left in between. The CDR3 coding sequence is TGTGCCAGCAGCTTAGCGGTGGGCCTGGGAAACACCGGGGAGCTGTTTTTT. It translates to CASSLAVGLGNTGELFF.

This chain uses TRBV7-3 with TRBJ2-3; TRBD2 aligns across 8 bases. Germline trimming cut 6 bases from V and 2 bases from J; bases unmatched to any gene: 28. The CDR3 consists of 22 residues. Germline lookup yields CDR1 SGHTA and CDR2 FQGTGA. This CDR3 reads CASSKRGWRGRTLPSVTDTQYF. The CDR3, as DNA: TGTGCCAGCAGTAAAAGGGGCTGGCGCGGGAGGACCCTTCCCTCGGTCACAGATACGCAGTATTTT.

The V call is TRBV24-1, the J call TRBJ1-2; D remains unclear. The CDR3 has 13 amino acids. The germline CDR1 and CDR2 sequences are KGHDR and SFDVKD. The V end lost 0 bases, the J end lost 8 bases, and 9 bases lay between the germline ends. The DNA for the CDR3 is TGTGCCACCAGTGATTTGCGATGGGAAGGCTACACCTTC. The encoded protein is CATSDLRWEGYTF.

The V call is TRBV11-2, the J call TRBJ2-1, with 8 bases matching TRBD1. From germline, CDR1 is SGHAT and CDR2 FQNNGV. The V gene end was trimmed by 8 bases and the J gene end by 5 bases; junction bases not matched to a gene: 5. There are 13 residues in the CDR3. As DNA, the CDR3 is TGTGCCAGCTCGGGACAGGTCGACAATGAGCAGTTCTTC. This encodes CASSGQVDNEQFF.

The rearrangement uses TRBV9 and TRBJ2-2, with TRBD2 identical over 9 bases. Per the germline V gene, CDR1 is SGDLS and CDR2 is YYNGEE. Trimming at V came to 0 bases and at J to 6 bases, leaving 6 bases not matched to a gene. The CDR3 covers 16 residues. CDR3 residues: CASSVGVAGVSGELFF. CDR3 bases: TGTGCCAGCAGCGTAGGGGTAGCGGGGGTGTCCGGGGAGCTGTTTTTT. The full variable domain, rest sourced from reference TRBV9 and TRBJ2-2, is DSGVTQTPKHLITATGQRVTLRCSPRSGDLSVYWYQQSLDQGLQFLIQYYNGEERAKGNILERFSAQQFPDLHSELNLSSLELGDSALYFCASSVGVAGVSGELFFGEGSRLTVL.

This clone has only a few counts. CDR3 sequence: CASSQGAGGRVDTQYF. The CDR3 DNA is TGTGCCAGCAGCCAAGGAGCTGGCGGGAGGGTGGATACGCAGTATTTT. V gene TRBV3-1 (or the pseudogene TRBV3-2) combines with J gene TRBJ2-3, with TRBD2 identical over 9 bases. The CDR3 has 16 residues. Germline values: CDR1 LGHDT, CDR2 YNNKEL (reference sequence). Trimming cost V 1 base and J 6 bases; bases outside gene matches: 8.

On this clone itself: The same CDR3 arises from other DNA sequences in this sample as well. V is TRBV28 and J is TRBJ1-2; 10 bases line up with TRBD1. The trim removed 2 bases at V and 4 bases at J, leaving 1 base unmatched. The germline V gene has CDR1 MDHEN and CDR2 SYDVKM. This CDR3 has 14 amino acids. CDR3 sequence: CASSLGTGVYGYTF. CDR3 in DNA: TGTGCCAGCAGTTTAGGGACAGGGGTCTATGGCTACACCTTC.

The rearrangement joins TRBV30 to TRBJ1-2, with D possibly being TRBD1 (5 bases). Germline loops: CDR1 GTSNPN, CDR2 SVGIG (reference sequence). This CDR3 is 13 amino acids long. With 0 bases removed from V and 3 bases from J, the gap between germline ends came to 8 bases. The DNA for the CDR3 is TGTGCCTGGAGTGTACGCAGGGACTATGGCTACACCTTC. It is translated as CAWSVRRDYGYTF.

The DNA for the CDR3 is TGTGCCAGCAGCAAAGAGACAGGGCGGGGAACTGAAGCTTTCTTT. Protein product: CASSKETGRGTEAFF. The genes are TRBV21-1 and TRBJ1-1; the D call in the table, TRBD1, was not verified against the DNA. TRBV21-1 represents a pseudogene. The CDR3 has 15 amino acids.

CDR3 amino acids: CASSSPARSHQPQHF. For the CDR3, the DNA is TGTGCCAGTAGTTCCCCGGCCCGATCCCATCAGCCCCAGCATTTT. The V call is TRBV19, the J call TRBJ1-5, with D unclear. In germline, CDR1 is LNHDA, CDR2 SQIVND (reference sequence). Trimming took off 5 bases at V and 5 bases at J, with 16 bases between the two ends. CDR3 size: 15 residues.